This TCR beta chain is drawn from a study of Ad26.COV2.S vaccination and SARS-CoV-2 variants. Whole-study results and caveats: The authors reported substantial breadth in spike-specific CD8+ and CD4+ T cell responses after vaccination. The TCR breadth and depth analyses may have produced an underestimate of total T cell responses. Vaccinees and placebo recipients showed similar non-spike TCR breadth.

Details on this clone: Its target is not known.

Sequencing was performed with immunoSEQ multiplex PCR; in TCRdb, only in-frame clones are kept and a portion is missing. The sample has some 350,000 clones, 92% seen once. The CDR3 sequence is 12 residues long. Germline CDR1 SQVTM, CDR2 ANQGSEA. V dropped 4 bases and J dropped 2; count of bases not matched to a gene: 1. The sequence was collected from a human donor who had recovered from COVID-19. This sample comprised peripheral blood, obtained after recovery from COVID-19. The chain carries TRBV29-1 and TRBJ2-7, with 8 bases that match TRBD1. Written as DNA, the CDR3 is TGCAGCGTTGCAGGGGGCCCCTACGAGCAGTACTTC. Encoded protein: CSVAGGPYEQYF.